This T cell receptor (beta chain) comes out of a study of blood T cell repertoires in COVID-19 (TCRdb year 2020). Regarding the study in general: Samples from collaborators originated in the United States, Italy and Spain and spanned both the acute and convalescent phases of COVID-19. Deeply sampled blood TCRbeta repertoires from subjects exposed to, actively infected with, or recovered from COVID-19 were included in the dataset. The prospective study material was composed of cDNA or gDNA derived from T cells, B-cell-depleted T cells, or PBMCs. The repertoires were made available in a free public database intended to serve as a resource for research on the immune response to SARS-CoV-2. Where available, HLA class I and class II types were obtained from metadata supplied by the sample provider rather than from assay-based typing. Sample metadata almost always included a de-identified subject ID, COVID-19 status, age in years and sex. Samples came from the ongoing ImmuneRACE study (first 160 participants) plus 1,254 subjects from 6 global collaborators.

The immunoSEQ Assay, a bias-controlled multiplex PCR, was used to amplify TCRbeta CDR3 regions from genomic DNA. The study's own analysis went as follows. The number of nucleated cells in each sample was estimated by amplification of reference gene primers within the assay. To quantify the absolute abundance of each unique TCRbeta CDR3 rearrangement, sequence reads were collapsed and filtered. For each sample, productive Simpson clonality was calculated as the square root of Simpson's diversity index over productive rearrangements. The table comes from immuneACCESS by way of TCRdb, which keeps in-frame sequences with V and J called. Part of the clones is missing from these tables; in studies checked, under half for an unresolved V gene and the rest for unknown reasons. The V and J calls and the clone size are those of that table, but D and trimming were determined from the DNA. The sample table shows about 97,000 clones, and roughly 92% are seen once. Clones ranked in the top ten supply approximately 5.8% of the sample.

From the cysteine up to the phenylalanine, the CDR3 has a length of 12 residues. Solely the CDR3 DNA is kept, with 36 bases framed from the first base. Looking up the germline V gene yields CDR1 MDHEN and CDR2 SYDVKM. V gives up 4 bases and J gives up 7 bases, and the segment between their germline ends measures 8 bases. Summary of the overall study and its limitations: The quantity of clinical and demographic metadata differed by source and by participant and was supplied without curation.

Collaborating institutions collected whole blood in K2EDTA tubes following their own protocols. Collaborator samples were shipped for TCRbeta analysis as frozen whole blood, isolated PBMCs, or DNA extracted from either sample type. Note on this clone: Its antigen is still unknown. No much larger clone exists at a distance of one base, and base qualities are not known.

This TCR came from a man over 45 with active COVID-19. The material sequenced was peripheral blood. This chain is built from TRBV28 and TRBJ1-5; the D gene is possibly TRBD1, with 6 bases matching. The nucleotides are TGTGCCAGCAGTTCACAGGGACAGCCCCAGCATTTT. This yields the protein CASSSQGQPQHF.